Described below is a single T cell receptor (beta chain) sequence and its context. The antigen remains unidentified. The data originate from a study of OX40 agonist ivuxolimab in advanced cancers. General study results and limits: Relative to CD4+, CD8+ T cells held more expanded clones on average.

V lost 8 bases and J lost 13; bases outside the gene matches: 12. Germline V gives CDR1 MDHEN, CDR2 SYDVKM. This CDR3 has 13 residues. Only in-frame clones appear in the TCRdb table, and some are missing; sequencing was by immunoSEQ multiplex PCR. This sample yields about 51,000 clones, of which around 77% are seen a single time; approximately 2% belongs to the top ten. This TCR was recovered from an adult with an advanced solid tumor such as melanoma, head and neck, liver or kidney cancer. Sequenced material: CD4+ or CD8+ T cells sorted from blood, taken in a trial of the OX40 agonist ivuxolimab. This chain connects TRBV28 to TRBJ1-4, with 8 positions matching TRBD1. CDR3 bases: TGTGCCAGCCGCCGGGACAGGCAAGGATTACTGTTTTTT. As protein: CASRRDRQGLLFF. Variable domain in full (rest from reference TRBV28 and TRBJ1-4): DVKVTQSSRYLVKRTGEKVFLECVQDMDHENMFWYRQDPGLGLRLIYFSYDVKMKEKGDIPEGYSVSREKKERFSLILESASTNQTSMYLCASRRDRQGLLFFGSGTQLSVL.